This TCR beta chain was recovered during a study of blood T cell repertoires in COVID-19. Looking at the study overall: COVID-19 samples collected from the United States, Italy and Spain covered acute and convalescent phases. In each case, the material was cDNA or gDNA derived from T cells, B-cell-depleted T cells, or PBMCs.

Looked up from germline, CDR1 is SEHNR and CDR2 is FQNEAQ (reference sequence). The CDR3 totals 16 residues. Trimming took off 5 bases at V and 4 bases at J, with 17 bases between the two ends. Original data processing: Reference gene primers were amplified, and this amplification served to estimate nucleated cell counts. Generated by immunoSEQ multiplex PCR, the TCRdb table keeps only in-frame clones and is missing some. That table gives V, J and clone size, and the DNA gave D and trimming. The sample has about 68,000 clones, 85% to 90% seen once. V usage is TRBV7-9 and J usage is TRBJ1-4; possible D gene TRBD1, 6 bases. This TCR was sampled from a man aged 45-65 years with acute or convalescent COVID-19. The sequencing sample was made of peripheral blood. The CDR3 here is CASSPLRGTSNEKLFF. The CDR3 DNA reads as TGTGCCAGCAGCCCCCTTCGTGGGACAAGTAATGAAAAACTGTTTTTT. Variable domain in full (rest from reference TRBV7-9 and TRBJ1-4): DTGVSQNPRHKITKRGQNVTFRCDPISEHNRLYWYRQTLGQGPEFLTYFQNEAQLEKSRLLSDRFSAERPKGSFSTLEIQRTEQGDSAMYLCASSPLRGTSNEKLFFGSGTQLSVL.